This T cell receptor (beta chain) was identified during a study of cytotoxic CD8 clonotypes in ibrutinib-treated CLL. About the study: After a median around 11 months on treatment (6 to 36), response samples were drawn.

CDR1 is KGHSH, CDR2 LQKENI, per germline. V was pared by 1 base and J by 0 bases, with 10 bases between. The length of the CDR3 is 15 residues. Libraries were prepared by immunoSEQ multiplex PCR; TCRdb keeps only in-frame clonotypes and omits some of them. Of approximately 130,000 clones in the sample, around 84% were seen once. The sample in question was PBMCs, obtained after 24 months of ibrutinib treatment. This chain uses TRBV18 with TRBJ2-7; TRBD1 might be the D (6 bases). The sequence was obtained from a human donor with chronic lymphocytic leukemia. The CDR3 DNA follows: TGTGCCAGCTCACCACTAGACAGGACCTCCTACGAGCAGTACTTC. As protein: CASSPLDRTSYEQYF. Supplemented by reference TRBV18 and TRBJ2-7, the full variable domain reads NAGVMQNPRHLVRRRGQEARLRCSPMKGHSHVYWYRQLPEEGLKFMVYLQKENIIDESGMPKERFSAEFPKEGPSILRIQQVVRGDSAAYFCASSPLDRTSYEQYFGPGTRLTVT.